The clone carrying this T cell receptor (beta chain) has a handful of counts. Using a J-beta primer mix together with a sample-barcoded 5' primer, a second PCR was run for about 6 to 12 cycles. Through a template-switch adaptor with 12 random nucleotides, each cDNA molecule received a tag. Every sample produced at least 2.5 million CDR3-containing paired-end reads. TCRdb reprocessed the 5' RACE reads with MiXCR, giving one entry per CDR3 protein. The sample has roughly 1,500,000 distinct CDR3 sequences, 34% seen once. The record originates from a study of blood T cells in healthy people across ages. Germline V lookup: CDR1 SQVTM, CDR2 ANQGSEA. J gave up 11 bases and V 6 bases, and 6 bases lay outside the gene matches. There are 11 residues in the CDR3.

The material sequenced was blood. The chain has TRBV29-1 and TRBJ1-2; TRBD1 aligns across 10 bases. This receptor was obtained from a woman aged 25 to 45 in good health. The CDR3 is CSVPGTGEYTF. CDR3 bases: TGCAGCGTCCCCGGGACAGGGGAATACACCTTC.